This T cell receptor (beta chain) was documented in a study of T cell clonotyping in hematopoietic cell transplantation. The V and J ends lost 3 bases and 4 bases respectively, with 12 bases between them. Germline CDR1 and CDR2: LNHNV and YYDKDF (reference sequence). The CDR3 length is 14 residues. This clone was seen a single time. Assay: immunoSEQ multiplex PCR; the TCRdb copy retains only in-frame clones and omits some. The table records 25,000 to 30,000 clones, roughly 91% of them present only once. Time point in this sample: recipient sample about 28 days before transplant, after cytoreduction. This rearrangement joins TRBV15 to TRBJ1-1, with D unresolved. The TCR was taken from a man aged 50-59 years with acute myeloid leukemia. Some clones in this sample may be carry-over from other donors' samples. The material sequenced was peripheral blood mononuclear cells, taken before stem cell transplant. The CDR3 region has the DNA TGTGCCACCAGCAGGCGTGAGGGAGTCACTGAAGCTTTCTTT. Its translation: CATSRREGVTEAFF.